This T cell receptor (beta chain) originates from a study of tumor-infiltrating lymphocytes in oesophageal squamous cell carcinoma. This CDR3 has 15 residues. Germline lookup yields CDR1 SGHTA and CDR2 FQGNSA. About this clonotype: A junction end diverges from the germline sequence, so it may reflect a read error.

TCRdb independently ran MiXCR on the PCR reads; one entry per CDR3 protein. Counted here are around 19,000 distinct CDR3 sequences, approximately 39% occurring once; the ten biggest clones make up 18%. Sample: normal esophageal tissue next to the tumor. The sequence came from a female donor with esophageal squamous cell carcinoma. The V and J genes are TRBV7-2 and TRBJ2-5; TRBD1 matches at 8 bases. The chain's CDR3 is CASSLDRTGNSALHF. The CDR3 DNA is TGTGCCAGCAGCTTAGATAGGACAGGGAATTCAGCCCTCCACTTC. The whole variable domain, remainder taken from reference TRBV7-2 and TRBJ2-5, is GAGVSQSPSNKVTEKGKDVELRCDPISGHTALYWYRQSLGQGLEFLIYFQGNSAPDKSGLPSDRFSAERTGGSVSTLTIQRTQQEDSAVYLCASSLDRTGNSALHFGPGTRLLVL.